The 2 T cell receptor beta chains listed next were all sequenced from one sample in a study of breast tumors, draining lymph nodes, adjacent tissues (dated by TCRdb to between 2015 and 2016). Library preparation employed multiplex PCR. Reads for this sample came from an Illumina HiSeq 2000. Clones were called with MiXCR by TCRdb after fastp trimmed the public reads at Q25, and only in-frame beta chains were retained. Identical CDR3 protein sequences are pooled into one entry, listed with their most common genes and DNA. This sample has approximately 250,000 distinct CDR3 sequences in its table, and under 35% of those were observed once. Jointly, the top ten make up 3% to 4% of the sample. The lymph node samples were taken from the axillary draining lymph nodes of breast cancer patients. The source material was axillary lymph node tissue. The receptors originated from a female donor with breast cancer. Some clones in this sample may be carry-over from other donors' samples.

V and J are TRBV27 and TRBJ2-5, with 9 bases aligning to TRBD2. Germline trimming cut 7 bases from V and 5 bases from J; bases unmatched to any gene: 14. The CDR3 is made up of 16 amino acids. Germline V gene sequence: CDR1 MNHEY, CDR2 SMNVEV (reference sequence). CDR3 amino acids: CASNTTSGPARETQYF. In nucleotides, the CDR3 is TGTGCCAGCAATACGACTAGCGGTCCAGCGAGGGAGACCCAGTACTTC.

This clonotype was detected ten times or more. This sequence joins TRBV20-1 and TRBJ2-5; D may be TRBD1 (6 bases). The CDR3 extends over 18 amino acids. The germline CDR1 and CDR2 sequences are DFQATT and SNEGSKA (reference sequence). Trimming took off 0 bases at V and 5 bases at J, with 25 bases between the two ends. The CDR3 bases are TGCAGTGCTAGAGATTTGCAGGGGTGGGGTGCGTTATCGGAGACCCAGTACTTC. Translating gives CSARDLQGWGALSETQYF.